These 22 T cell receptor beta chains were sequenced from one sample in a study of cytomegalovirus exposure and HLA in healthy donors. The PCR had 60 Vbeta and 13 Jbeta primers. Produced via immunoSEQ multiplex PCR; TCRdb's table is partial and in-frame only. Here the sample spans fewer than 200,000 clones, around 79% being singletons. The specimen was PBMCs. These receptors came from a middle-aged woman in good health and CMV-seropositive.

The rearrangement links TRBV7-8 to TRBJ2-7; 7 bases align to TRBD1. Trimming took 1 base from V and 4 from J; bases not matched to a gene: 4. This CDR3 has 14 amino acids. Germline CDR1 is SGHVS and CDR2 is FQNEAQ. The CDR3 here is CASSLGTGWYEQYF. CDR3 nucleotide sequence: TGTGCCAGCAGCTTAGGGACAGGATGGTACGAGCAGTACTTC.

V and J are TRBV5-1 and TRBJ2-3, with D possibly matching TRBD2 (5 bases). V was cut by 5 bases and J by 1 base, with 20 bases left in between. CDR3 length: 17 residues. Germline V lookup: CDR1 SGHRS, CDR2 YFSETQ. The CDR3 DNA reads TGCGCCAGCAGTTACACCTACGAGCGGAAACGCACAGATACGCAGTATTTT. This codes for CASSYTYERKRTDTQYF.

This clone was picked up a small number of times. The CDR3 coding sequence is TGCGCCAGCAGCTTGGCTTCGGCAGGTGAAGCTTTCTTT. The encoded protein is CASSLASAGEAFF. V is TRBV5-1 and J is TRBJ1-1; D uncertain. Trimming removed 0 bases at V and 7 bases at J, with 10 bases between. The germline V gene encodes CDR1 SGHRS and CDR2 YFSETQ. The CDR3 is 13 residues long.

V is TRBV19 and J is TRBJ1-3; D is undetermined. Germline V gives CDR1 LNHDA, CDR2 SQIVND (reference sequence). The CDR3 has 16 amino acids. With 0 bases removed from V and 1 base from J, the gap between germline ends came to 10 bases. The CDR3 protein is CASSIERRGSGNTIYF. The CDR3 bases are TGTGCCAGTAGTATAGAGCGACGGGGATCTGGAAACACCATATATTTT. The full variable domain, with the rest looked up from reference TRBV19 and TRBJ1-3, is DGGITQSPKYLFRKEGQNVTLSCEQNLNHDAMYWYRQDPGQGLRLIYYSQIVNDFQKGDIAEGYSVSREKKESFPLTVTSAQKNPTAFYLCASSIERRGSGNTIYFGEGSWLTVV.

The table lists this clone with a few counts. CDR3 in amino acids: CASSQDSATDTQYF. CDR3 bases: TGCGCCAGCAGCCAAGATAGCGCTACAGATACGCAGTATTTT. The genes are TRBV4-1 and TRBJ2-3; tentative D call: TRBD2 (5 bases). Deletions cut 0 bases from V and 3 bases from J, with 7 bases between. CDR1 and CDR2 from the germline V gene are MGHRA and YSYEKL. The CDR3 runs to 14 residues.

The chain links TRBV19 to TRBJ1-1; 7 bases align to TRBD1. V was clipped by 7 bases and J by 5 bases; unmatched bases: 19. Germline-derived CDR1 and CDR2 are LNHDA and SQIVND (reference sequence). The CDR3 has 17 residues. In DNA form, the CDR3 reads TGTGCCAGTACCCCGACAGGGAAGGTGTTCGGGGGTACTGAAGCTTTCTTT. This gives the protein CASTPTGKVFGGTEAFF.

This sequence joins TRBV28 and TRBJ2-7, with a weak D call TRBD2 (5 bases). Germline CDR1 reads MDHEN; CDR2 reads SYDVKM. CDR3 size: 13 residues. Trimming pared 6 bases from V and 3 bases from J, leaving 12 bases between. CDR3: CASREENRYEQYF. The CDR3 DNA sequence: TGTGCCAGCAGGGAGGAGAACCGCTACGAGCAGTACTTC.

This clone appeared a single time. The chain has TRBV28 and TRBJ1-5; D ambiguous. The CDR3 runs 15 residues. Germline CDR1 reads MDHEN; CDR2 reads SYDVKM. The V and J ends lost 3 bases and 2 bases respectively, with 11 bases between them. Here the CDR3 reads CASSFRVSGNQPQHF. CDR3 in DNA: TGTGCCAGCAGTTTTCGGGTATCGGGCAATCAGCCCCAGCATTTT.

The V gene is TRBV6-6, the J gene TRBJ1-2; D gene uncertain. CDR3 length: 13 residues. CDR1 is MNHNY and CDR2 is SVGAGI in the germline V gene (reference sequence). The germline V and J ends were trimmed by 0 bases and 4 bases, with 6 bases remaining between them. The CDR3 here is CASSYSRLYGYTF. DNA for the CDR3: TGTGCCAGCAGTTACTCGAGGCTCTATGGCTACACCTTC.

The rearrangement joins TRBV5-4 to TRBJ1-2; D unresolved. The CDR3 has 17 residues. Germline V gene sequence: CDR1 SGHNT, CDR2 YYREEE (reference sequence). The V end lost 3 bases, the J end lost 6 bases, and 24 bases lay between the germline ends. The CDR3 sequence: CASSSWGGYPSIDGYTF. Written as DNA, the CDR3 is TGTGCCAGCAGCTCTTGGGGAGGGTACCCTTCTATTGATGGCTACACCTTC.

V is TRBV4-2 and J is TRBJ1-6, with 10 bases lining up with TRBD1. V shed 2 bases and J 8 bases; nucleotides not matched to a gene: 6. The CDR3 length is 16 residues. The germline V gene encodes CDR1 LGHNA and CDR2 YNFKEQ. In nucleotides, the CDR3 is TGTGCCAGCAGCCAACCGGGACAGGGGAGCGATTCACCCCTCCACTTT. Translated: CASSQPGQGSDSPLHF.

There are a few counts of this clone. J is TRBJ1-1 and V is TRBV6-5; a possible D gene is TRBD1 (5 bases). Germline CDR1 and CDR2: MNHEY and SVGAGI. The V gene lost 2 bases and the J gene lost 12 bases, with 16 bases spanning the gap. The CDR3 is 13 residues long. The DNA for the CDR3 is TGTGCCAGCAGTTACCCAGCCCAGGGCAGGACTTTCTTT. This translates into CASSYPAQGRTFF.

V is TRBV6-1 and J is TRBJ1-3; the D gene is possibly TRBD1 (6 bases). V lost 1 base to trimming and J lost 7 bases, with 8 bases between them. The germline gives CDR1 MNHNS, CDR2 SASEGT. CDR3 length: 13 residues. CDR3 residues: CASSEERGNTIYF. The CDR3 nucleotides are TGTGCCAGCAGTGAAGAAAGGGGGAACACCATATATTTT.

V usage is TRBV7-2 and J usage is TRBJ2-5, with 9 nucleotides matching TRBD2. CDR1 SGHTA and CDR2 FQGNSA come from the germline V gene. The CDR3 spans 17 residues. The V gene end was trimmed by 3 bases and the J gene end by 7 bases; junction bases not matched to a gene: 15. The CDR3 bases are TGTGCCAGCAGCTTTGGCGCCCCCGCGGGGGGGTTGGGGACCCAGTACTTC. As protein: CASSFGAPAGGLGTQYF. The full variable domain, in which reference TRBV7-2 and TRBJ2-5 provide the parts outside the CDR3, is GAGVSQSPSNKVTEKGKDVELRCDPISGHTALYWYRQSLGQGLEFLIYFQGNSAPDKSGLPSDRFSAERTGGSVSTLTIQRTQQEDSAVYLCASSFGAPAGGLGTQYFGPGTRLLVL.

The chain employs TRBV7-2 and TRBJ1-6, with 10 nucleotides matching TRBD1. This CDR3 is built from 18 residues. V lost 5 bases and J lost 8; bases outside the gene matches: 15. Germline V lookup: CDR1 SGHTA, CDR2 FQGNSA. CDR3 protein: CASSPWGTGARIHSPLHF. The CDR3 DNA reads TGTGCCAGCAGCCCGTGGGGGACAGGGGCCCGTATCCATTCACCCCTCCACTTT. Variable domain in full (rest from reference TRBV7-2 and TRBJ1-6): GAGVSQSPSNKVTEKGKDVELRCDPISGHTALYWYRQSLGQGLEFLIYFQGNSAPDKSGLPSDRFSAERTGGSVSTLTIQRTQQEDSAVYLCASSPWGTGARIHSPLHFGNGTRLTVT.

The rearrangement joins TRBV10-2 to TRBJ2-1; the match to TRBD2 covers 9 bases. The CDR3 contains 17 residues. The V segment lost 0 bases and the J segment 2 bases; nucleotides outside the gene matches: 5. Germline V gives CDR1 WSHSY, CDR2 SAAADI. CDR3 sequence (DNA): TGCGCCAGCAGTGAGTCGATGCTAGCGGGACCCTACAATGAGCAGTTCTTC. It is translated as CASSESMLAGPYNEQFF.

Here the CDR3 reads CASSLAASGGGETQYF. CDR3 nucleotide sequence: TGCGCCAGCAGCTTGGCGGCTAGCGGGGGCGGAGAGACCCAGTACTTC. The chain has TRBV5-1 and TRBJ2-5; 10 nucleotides agree with TRBD2. Germline CDR1 SGHRS, CDR2 YFSETQ. V lost 0 bases to trimming and J lost 4 bases; unmatched junction nucleotides: 6. The CDR3 runs to 16 residues. Looking up the rest from reference TRBV5-1 and TRBJ2-5 gives the full variable domain: KAGVTQTPRYLIKTRGQQVTLSCSPISGHRSVSWYQQTPGQGLQFLFEYFSETQRNKGNFPGRFSGRQFSNSRSEMNVSTLELGDSALYLCASSLAASGGGETQYFGPGTRLLVL.

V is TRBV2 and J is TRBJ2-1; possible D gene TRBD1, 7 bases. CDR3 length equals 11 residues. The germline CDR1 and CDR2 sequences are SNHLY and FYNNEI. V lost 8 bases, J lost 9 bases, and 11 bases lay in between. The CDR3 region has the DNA TGTGCCAGCGCGGGACAGCTTGAGCAGTTCTTC. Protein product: CASAGQLEQFF.

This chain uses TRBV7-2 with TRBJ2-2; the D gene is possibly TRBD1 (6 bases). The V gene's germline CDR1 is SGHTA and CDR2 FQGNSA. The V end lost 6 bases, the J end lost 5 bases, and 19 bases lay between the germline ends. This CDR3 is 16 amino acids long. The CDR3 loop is CASSSYTGSRTGELFF. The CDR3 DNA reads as TGTGCCAGCAGTTCCTACACAGGGAGTAGGACCGGGGAGCTGTTTTTT.

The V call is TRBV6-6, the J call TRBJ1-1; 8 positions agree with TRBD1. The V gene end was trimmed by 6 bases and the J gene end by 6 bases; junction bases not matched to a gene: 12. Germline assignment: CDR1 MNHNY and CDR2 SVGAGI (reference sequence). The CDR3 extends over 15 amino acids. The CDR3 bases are TGTGCCAGCAGCCCCAGACAGGGGATATCCCCTGAAGCTTTCTTT. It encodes CASSPRQGISPEAFF.

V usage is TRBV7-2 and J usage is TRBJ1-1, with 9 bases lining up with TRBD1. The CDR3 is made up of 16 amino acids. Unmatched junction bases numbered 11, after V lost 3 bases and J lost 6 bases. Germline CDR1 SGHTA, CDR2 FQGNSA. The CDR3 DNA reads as TGTGCCAGCAGCTTGGCCCGACCGACAGGGGGTGCTGAAGCTTTCTTT. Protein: CASSLARPTGGAEAFF.

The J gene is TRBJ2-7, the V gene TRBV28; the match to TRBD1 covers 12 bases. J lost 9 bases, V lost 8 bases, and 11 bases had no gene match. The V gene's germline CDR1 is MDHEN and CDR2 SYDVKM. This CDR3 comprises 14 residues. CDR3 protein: CASLGRDRGRMQYF. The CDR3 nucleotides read TGTGCCAGCCTCGGCCGGGACAGGGGGCGGATGCAGTACTTC.